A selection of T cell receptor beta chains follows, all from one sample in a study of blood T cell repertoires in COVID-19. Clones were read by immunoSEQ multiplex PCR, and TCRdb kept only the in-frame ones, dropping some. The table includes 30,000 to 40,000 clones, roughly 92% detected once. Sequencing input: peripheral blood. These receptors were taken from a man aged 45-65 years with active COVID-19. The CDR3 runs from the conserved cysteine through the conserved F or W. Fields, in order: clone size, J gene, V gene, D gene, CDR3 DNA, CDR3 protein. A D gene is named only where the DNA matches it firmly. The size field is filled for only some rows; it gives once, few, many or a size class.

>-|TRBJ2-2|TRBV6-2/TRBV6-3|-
TGTGCCAGCAGTTACTCGACCGGGGGCGGGGAGCTGTTTTTT
CASSYSTGGGELFF
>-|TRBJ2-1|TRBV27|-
TGTGCCAGCAGTTTAAACCGGTACAATGAGCAGTTCTTC
CASSLNRYNEQFF
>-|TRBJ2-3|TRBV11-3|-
TGTGCCAGCAGCAAGGGACAAGCTAGCACAGATACGCAGTATTTT
CASSKGQASTDTQYF
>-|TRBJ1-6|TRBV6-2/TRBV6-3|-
TGTGCCAGCAGCCCGGGGAGCTCACCCCTCCACTTT
CASSPGSSPLHF
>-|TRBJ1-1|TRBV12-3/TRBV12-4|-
TGTGCCAGCCATTCGGGACAATTGACTGAAGCTTTCTTT
CASHSGQLTEAFF
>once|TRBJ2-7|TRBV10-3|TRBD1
TGTGCCATCAGTGTAGTGACAGGGGGCTACGAGCAGTACTTC
CAISVVTGGYEQYF
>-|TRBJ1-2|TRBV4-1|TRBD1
TGCGCCAGCAGCCCGCGGACAGGGGAAAACTATGGCTACACCTTC
CASSPRTGENYGYTF
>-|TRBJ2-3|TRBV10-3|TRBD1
TGTGCCATCAGTGAGGAAGAGGGGGCCCGCACAGATACGCAGTATTTT
CAISEEEGARTDTQYF
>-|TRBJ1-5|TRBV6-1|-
TGTGCCAGCAGTGGGGGGGGGTCTATTAGCAATCAGCCCCAGCATTTT
CASSGGGSISNQPQHF
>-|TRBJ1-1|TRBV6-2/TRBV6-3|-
TGTGCCAGCAGTTATTCGGGGGTCGAAACTGAAGCTTTCTTT
CASSYSGVETEAFF
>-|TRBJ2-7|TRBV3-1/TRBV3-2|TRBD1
TGTGCCAGCAGCCAGGGAACAGGGGGCTACGAGCAGTACTTC
CASSQGTGGYEQYF
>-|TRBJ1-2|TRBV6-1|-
TGTGCCAGCAGTGATTTGACATCGGATGGCTACACCTTC
CASSDLTSDGYTF
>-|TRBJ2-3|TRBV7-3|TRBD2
TGTGCCAGCAGCCGGATAGCGGGGAACACAGATACGCAGTATTTT
CASSRIAGNTDTQYF
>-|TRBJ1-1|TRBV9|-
TGTGCCAGCAGCTTCACCATGACAGGAGCGGAAGCTTTCTTT
CASSFTMTGAEAFF
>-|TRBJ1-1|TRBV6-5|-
TGTGCCAGCAGCCCACCCCAGGGTAGAGAGGCTTTCTTT
CASSPPQGREAFF
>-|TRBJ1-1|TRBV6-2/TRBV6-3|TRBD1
TGTGCCAGCAGTGTACAGGGGCATGACACTGAAGCTTTCTTT
CASSVQGHDTEAFF
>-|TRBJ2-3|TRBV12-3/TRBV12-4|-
TGTGCCAGCAGTTTAACGTCCGGTACGCAGTATTTT
CASSLTSGTQYF
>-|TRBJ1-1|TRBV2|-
TGTGCCAGCAGTGTCTACCCGAGCACTGAAGCTTTCTTT
CASSVYPSTEAFF
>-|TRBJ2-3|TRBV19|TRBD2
TGTGCCAGTAGTTCCTCACAGCGGGGGACAGATACGCAGTATTTT
CASSSSQRGTDTQYF
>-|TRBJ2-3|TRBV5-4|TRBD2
TGTGCCAGCAGCTCCGGGGGGGTAGATACGCAGTATTTT
CASSSGGVDTQYF
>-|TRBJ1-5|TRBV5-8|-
TGTGCCAGCAGCTTGGAGAAGGTACAGGGTCAATTTTTCAAGCCCCAGCATTTT
CASSLEKVQGQFFKPQHF
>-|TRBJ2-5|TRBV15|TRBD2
TGTGCCACCAGCAGAGACTGGCGGGGGTTAAAAGAGACCCAGTACTTC
CATSRDWRGLKETQYF
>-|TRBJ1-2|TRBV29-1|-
TGCATTACTTTGGGGGGTTTACCGTATGGCTACACCTTC
CITLGGLPYGYTF